This T cell receptor (beta chain) was captured in a study of blood T cell repertoires in COVID-19. Study-wide background: Samples came from the United States, Italy and Spain, spanning acute and convalescent COVID-19. Sample material is recorded as cDNA or gDNA derived from T cells, B-cell-depleted T cells, or PBMCs.

In the source study's methods: Reference gene primers were amplified, and this amplification served to estimate nucleated cell counts. Assay: immunoSEQ multiplex PCR; the TCRdb copy retains only in-frame clones and omits some. V, J and clone size are taken as reported in that table, and D and trimming were inferred from the DNA itself. The top ten clones hold about 2.5% of a sample with a few hundred thousand clones, about 85% of them seen once. This clone was observed a handful of times. The study assigned cohorts using participant-reported clinical history. This CDR3 spans 15 amino acids. Germline lookup yields CDR1 SGHRS and CDR2 YFSETQ. V was clipped by 4 bases and J by 3 bases; unmatched bases: 8.

Sequenced sample: PBMCs or T cells enriched from blood (not recorded which). The chain carries TRBV5-1 and TRBJ1-1; TRBD1 agrees at 8 bases. This sequence was found in a woman aged 45 to 65 who had recovered from COVID-19. CDR3: CASSPEDRVDTEAFF. The CDR3 nucleotides read TGCGCCAGCAGCCCGGAGGACAGGGTGGACACTGAAGCTTTCTTT.